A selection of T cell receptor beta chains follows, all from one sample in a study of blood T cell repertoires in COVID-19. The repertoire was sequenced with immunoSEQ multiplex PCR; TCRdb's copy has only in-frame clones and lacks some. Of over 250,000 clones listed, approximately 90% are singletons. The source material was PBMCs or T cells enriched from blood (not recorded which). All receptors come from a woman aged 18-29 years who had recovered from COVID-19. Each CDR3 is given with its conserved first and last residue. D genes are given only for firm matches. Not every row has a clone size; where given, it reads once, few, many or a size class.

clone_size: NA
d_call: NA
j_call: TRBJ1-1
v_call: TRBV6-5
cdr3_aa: CASIQNTEAFF
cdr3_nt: TGTGCCAGCATCCAGAACACTGAAGCTTTCTTT

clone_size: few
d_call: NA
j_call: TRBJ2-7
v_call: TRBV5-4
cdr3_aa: CASSLDSYSYEQYF
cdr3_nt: TGTGCCAGCAGCTTGGACAGCTACTCCTACGAGCAGTACTTC

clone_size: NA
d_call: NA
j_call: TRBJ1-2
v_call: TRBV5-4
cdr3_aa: CASSLGQGGGYTF
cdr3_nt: TGTGCCAGCAGCTTGGGTCAGGGTGGTGGCTACACCTTC

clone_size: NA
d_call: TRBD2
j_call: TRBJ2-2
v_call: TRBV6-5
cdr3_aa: CASSYGLAGNTGELFF
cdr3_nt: TGTGCCAGCAGTTACGGGCTAGCGGGGAACACCGGGGAGCTGTTTTTT

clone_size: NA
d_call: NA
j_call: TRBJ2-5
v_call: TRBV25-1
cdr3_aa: CATLGGGQTQYF
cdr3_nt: TGTGCCACCCTAGGGGGGGGCCAGACCCAGTACTTC

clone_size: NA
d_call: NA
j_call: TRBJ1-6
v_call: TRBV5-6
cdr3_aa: CASSLQTGPKVLHF
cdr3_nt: TGTGCCAGCAGCTTGCAAACAGGTCCCAAAGTACTCCACTTT

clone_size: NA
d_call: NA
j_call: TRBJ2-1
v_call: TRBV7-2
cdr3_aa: CASSLPGSGTPYNEQFF
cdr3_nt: TGTGCCAGCAGCTTACCGGGATCCGGGACTCCCTACAATGAGCAGTTCTTC

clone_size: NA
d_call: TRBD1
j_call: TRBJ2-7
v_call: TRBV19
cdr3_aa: CASSMFGTGTYEQYF
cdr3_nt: TGTGCCAGTAGTATGTTTGGGACAGGGACCTACGAGCAGTACTTC

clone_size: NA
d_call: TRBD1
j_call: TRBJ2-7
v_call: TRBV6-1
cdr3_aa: CASSEPVGQGALEQYF
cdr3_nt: TGTGCCAGCAGTGAACCAGTCGGACAGGGGGCCCTCGAGCAGTACTTC

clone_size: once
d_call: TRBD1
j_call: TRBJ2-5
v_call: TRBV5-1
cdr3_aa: CASSPRTGNQETQYF
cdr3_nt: TGCGCCAGCAGCCCCCGGACAGGGAATCAAGAGACCCAGTACTTC

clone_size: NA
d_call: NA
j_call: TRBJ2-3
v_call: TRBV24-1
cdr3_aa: CATSDTHTDTQYF
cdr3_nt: TGTGCCACCTCGGACACGCACACAGATACGCAGTATTTT

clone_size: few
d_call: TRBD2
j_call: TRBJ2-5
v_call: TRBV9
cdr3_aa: CASSVGVAGGPSGTQYF
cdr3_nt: TGTGCCAGCAGCGTAGGAGTAGCGGGGGGCCCAAGTGGGACCCAGTACTTC

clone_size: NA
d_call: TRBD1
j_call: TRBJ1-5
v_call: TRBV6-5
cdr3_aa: CASTDWTGQPQHF
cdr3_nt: TGTGCCAGCACCGACTGGACAGGTCAGCCCCAGCATTTT

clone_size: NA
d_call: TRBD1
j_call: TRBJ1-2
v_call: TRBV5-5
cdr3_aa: CASSLGTGPNYGYTF
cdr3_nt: TGTGCCAGCAGCTTGGGGACAGGGCCTAACTATGGCTACACCTTC

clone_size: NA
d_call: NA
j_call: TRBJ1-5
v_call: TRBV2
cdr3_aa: CASSSHPTDSNQPQHF
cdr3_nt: TGTGCCAGCAGTTCCCACCCGACAGATAGCAATCAGCCCCAGCATTTT

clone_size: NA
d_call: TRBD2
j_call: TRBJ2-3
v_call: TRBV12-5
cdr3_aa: CASAIQRLAGASTDTQYF
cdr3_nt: TGTGCTAGTGCCATCCAGAGACTAGCGGGGGCTAGCACAGATACGCAGTATTTT

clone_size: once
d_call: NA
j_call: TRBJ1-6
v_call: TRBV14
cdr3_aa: CASSQGGSTYNSPLHF
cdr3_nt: TGTGCCAGCAGCCAAGGAGGGTCCACCTATAATTCACCCCTCCACTTT

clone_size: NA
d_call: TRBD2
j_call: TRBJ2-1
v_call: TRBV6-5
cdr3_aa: CASSYGGTSVFNEQFF
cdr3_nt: TGTGCCAGCAGTTACGGCGGGACTAGCGTGTTTAATGAGCAGTTCTTC

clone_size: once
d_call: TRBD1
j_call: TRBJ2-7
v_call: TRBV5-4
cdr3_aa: CASSNTGAFSYEQYF
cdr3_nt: TGTGCCAGCAGCAATACAGGGGCTTTCTCCTACGAGCAGTACTTC

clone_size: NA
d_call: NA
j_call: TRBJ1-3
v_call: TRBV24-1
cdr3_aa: CATSDLEGAGPSGNTIYF
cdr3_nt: TGTGCCACCAGTGATTTGGAAGGGGCAGGCCCCTCTGGAAACACCATATATTTT

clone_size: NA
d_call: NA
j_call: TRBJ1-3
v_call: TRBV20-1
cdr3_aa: CSASRGSGNTIYF
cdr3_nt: TGCAGTGCTAGTAGGGGTTCTGGAAACACCATATATTTT

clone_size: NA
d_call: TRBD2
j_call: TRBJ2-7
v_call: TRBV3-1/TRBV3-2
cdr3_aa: CASSQDPPSGVPTYSYEQYF
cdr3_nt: TGTGCCAGCAGCCAAGATCCCCCCAGCGGGGTCCCAACTTATTCCTACGAGCAGTACTTC

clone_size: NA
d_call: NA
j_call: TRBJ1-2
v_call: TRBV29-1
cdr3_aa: CSVDVRSGGYTF
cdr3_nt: TGCAGCGTTGATGTGAGGAGCGGTGGCTACACCTTC

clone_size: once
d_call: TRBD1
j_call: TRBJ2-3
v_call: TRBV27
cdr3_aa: CASAPLSDRSTDTQYF
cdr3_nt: TGTGCCAGCGCACCCCTCTCGGACAGGTCCACAGATACGCAGTATTTT

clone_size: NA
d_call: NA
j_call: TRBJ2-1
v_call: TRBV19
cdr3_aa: CASSTSGVSYNEQFF
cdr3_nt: TGTGCCAGTAGTACCTCAGGGGTCTCCTACAATGAGCAGTTCTTC

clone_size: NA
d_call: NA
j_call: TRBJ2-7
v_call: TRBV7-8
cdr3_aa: CASSFAPQDFEEQYF
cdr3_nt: TGTGCCAGCAGCTTCGCTCCCCAGGATTTCGAGGAGCAGTACTTC

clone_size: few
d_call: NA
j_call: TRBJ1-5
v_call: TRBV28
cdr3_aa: CASSLGGSGQPQHF
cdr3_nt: TGTGCCAGCAGTTTAGGGGGGTCGGGGCAGCCCCAGCATTTT

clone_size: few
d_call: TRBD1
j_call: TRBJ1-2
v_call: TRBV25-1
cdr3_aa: CASRGTGNYGYTF
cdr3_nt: TGTGCCAGCAGGGGGACAGGCAACTATGGCTACACCTTC

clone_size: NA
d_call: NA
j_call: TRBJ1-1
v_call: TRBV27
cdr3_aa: CASSLAGDTEAFF
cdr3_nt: TGTGCCAGCAGTTTAGCGGGGGACACTGAAGCTTTCTTT

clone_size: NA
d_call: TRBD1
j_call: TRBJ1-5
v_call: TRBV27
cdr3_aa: CASSYLRTGGNQPQHF
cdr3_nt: TGTGCCAGCAGTTACCTCCGGACAGGGGGCAATCAGCCCCAGCATTTT

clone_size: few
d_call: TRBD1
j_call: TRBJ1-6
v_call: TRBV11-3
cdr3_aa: CASSLTGTAGSPLHF
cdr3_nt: TGTGCCAGCAGCCTGACCGGGACAGCGGGTTCACCCCTCCACTTT

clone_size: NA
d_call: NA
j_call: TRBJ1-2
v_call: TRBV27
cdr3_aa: CASSSGDGYTF
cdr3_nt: TGTGCCAGCAGCTCCGGGGATGGCTACACCTTC

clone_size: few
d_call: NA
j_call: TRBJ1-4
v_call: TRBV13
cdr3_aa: CASSLTGGREKLFF
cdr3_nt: TGTGCCAGCAGCTTAACGGGGGGTCGGGAAAAACTGTTTTTT

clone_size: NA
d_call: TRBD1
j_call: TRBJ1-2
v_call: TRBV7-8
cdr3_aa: CASSLEGQYYGYTF
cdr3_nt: TGTGCCAGCAGCTTAGAGGGACAGTACTATGGCTACACCTTC

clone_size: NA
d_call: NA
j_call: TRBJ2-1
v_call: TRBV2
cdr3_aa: CASSLSNNEQFF
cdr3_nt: TGTGCCAGCAGCCTCTCTAACAATGAGCAGTTCTTC

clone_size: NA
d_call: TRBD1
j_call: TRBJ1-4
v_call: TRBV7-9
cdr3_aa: CASSPGQPNEKLFF
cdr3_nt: TGTGCCAGCAGCCCGGGACAGCCTAATGAAAAACTGTTTTTT

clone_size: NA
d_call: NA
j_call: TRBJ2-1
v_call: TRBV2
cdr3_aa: CASRQGVGDEQFF
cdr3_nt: TGTGCCAGCCGCCAGGGTGTGGGTGATGAGCAGTTCTTC

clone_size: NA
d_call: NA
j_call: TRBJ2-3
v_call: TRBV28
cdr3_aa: CASSPGLIPTDTQYF
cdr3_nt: TGTGCCAGCAGTCCCGGACTGATACCCACAGATACGCAGTATTTT

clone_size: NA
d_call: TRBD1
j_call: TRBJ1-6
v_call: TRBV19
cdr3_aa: CASSVTGTNSPLHF
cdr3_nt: TGTGCCAGTAGTGTGACAGGGACGAATTCACCCCTCCACTTT

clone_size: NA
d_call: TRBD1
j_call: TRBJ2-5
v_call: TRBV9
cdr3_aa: CASSSTTTGGETQYF
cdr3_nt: TGTGCCAGCAGCTCAACTACAACAGGGGGGGAGACCCAGTACTTC

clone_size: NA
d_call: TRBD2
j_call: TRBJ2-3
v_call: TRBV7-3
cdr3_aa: CASSSSGLASTDTQYF
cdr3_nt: TGTGCCAGCAGCTCTTCAGGACTAGCGAGCACAGATACGCAGTATTTT